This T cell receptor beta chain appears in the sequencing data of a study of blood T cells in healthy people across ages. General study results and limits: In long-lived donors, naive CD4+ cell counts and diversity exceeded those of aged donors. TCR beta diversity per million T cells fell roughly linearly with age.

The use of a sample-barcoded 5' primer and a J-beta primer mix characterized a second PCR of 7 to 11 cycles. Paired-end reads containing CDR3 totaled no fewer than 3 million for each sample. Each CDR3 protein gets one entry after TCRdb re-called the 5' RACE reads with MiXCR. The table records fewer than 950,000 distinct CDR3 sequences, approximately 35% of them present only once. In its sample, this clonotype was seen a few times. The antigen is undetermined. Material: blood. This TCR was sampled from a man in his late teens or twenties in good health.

CDR3 loop: CASSQDRHNEQFF. The CDR3 DNA follows: TGCGCCAGCAGCCAAGATCGTCACAATGAGCAGTTCTTC. The rearrangement joins TRBV4-3 to TRBJ2-1; D is ambiguous. V was clipped by 0 bases and J by 5 bases, with 5 bases between them. CDR3 length: 13 amino acids. The germline gives CDR1 LGHNA, CDR2 YSLEER.